This section outlines one TCR beta chain sequence together with its context. Its antigen remains unknown. This sample is part of a study of T cell repertoires and leukemia-associated antigens. The overall study: Samples yielded about 3.3 to 5.0 million effective reads each, 15 million to 20 million overall.

Each CDR3 protein is one row after TCRdb ran MiXCR on the 5' RACE reads. The sample consists of some 14,000 distinct CDR3 sequences, approximately 42% of them appearing once. Without fetal bovine serum, CD3+ T cells were rested overnight. The CDR3 has 14 amino acids. Trimming pared 4 bases from V and 2 bases from J, leaving 11 bases between. The germline gives CDR1 SGHRS, CDR2 YFSETQ. The sequence was obtained from a female donor in good health. V gene TRBV5-1 combines with J gene TRBJ2-3; D gene uncertain. The sequencing sample was made of CD3+ T cells sorted from blood and cultured. The chain's CDR3 is CASSGPYITDTQYF. DNA for the CDR3: TGCGCCAGCAGCGGACCATATATCACAGATACGCAGTATTTT.